This T cell receptor (beta chain) was profiled in a study of blood T cell repertoires in COVID-19 (TCRdb year 2020). In terms of the full investigation: The collaborator samples originated in the United States, Italy and Spain and spanned the acute and convalescent phases of COVID-19. Where available, HLA class I and class II types were obtained from metadata supplied by the sample provider rather than from assay-based typing. Subjects who had been exposed to COVID-19, were actively infected with it, or had recovered from it provided the deeply sampled blood TCRbeta repertoires that made up the dataset. Sample metadata almost always included a de-identified subject ID, COVID-19 status, age in years and sex. The prospective study material was composed of cDNA or gDNA derived from T cells, B-cell-depleted T cells, or PBMCs. Samples were obtained from the ongoing ImmuneRACE study (first 160 participants) and from about 1,300 subjects provided by 6 global collaborators. The repertoires were released in a freely available public database meant as a resource for research on the immune response to SARS-CoV-2. On the study overall, not on this receptor specifically: The quantity of clinical and demographic metadata differed by source and by participant and was supplied without curation.

With respect to this clone: What this receptor recognizes is not known. No base quality values were provided; no much bigger clone lies one nucleotide off. The identical CDR3 is also encoded by other nucleotide sequences in the sample.

Collaborating institutions collected whole blood in K2EDTA tubes following their own protocols. For TCRbeta analysis, collaborators shipped samples in one of three forms: frozen whole blood, isolated PBMCs, or DNA extracted from either of those sample types. TCRbeta CDR3 regions were amplified from genomic DNA by means of the immunoSEQ Assay, a bias-controlled multiplex PCR. Regarding the original processing steps: Nucleated cell counts per sample were estimated from amplification of reference gene primers within the assay. To quantify the absolute abundance of each unique TCRbeta CDR3 rearrangement, sequence reads were collapsed and filtered. For each sample, productive Simpson clonality was calculated as the square root of Simpson's diversity index over productive rearrangements. Drawn from immuneACCESS, this table holds only the in-frame rearrangements with V and J called that TCRdb kept. Clones are partly lost; checked studies trace under half to an unresolved V gene and leave the rest unexplained. Clone size and V and J calls were adopted from that table, with D and trimming inferred from the DNA. Across this sample there are 250,000 to 300,000 clones, with roughly 85% seen only once. The ten most abundant clones make up more than 4.5% of the sample.

Sequencing used peripheral blood. The clonotype originates from a man aged 45-60 years with active or convalescent COVID-19.

The CDR3 protein sequence reads: CASSPRTDNQPQHF. The DNA is TGTGCCAGCTCACCACGGACTGACAATCAGCCCCAGCATTTT. Recombination connected TRBV18 to TRBJ1-5; the D gene cannot be named for sure. CDR1 and CDR2 were assigned from the germline V gene as KGHSH and LQKENI. CDR3 length: 14 amino acids, cysteine to phenylalanine. The entry retains the CDR3 DNA only, 42 bases that are in frame from base 1. V is cut by 1 base and J by 3 bases, and the space between the germline ends is 7 bases. Reference TRBV18 and TRBJ1-5 genes cover what lies past the CDR3, so the full variable domain is NAGVMQNPRHLVRRRGQEARLRCSPMKGHSHVYWYRQLPEEGLKFMVYLQKENIIDESGMPKERFSAEFPKEGPSILRIQQVVRGDSAAYFCASSPRTDNQPQHFGDGTRLSIL.